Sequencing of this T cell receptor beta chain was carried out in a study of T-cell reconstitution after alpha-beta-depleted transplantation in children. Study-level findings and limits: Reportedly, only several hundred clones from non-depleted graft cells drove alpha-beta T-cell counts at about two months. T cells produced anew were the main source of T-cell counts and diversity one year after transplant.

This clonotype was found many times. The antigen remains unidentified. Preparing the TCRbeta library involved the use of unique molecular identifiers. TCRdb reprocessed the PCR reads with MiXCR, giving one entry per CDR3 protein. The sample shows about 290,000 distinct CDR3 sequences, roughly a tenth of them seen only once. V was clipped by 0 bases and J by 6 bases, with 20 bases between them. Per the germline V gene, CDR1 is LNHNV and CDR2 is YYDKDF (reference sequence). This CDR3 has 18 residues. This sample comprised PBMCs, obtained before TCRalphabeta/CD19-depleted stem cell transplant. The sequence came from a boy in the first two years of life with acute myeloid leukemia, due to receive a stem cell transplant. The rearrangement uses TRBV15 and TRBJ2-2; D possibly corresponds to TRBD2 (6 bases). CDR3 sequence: CATSRDGLSLVSPGELFF. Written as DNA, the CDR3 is TGTGCCACCAGCAGAGATGGACTATCCTTAGTATCCCCCGGGGAGCTGTTTTTT.